Listed here are 6 T cell receptor beta chains from one sample, sequenced in a study of CD8 T cells in Susac syndrome. Random-hexamer reverse transcription was applied to about 0.5 to 1 ug RNA. TCRdb analysed the immunoSEQ multiplex PCR reads with MiXCR anew, one entry per CDR3 protein. Of 150,000 to 200,000 distinct CDR3 sequences listed, around 94% are singletons. Sequencing used CD4+ T cells from PBMCs. Receptor source: a human donor in good health.

The J gene is TRBJ2-7, the V gene TRBV20-1; 10 nucleotides align to TRBD1. Germline V gene sequence: CDR1 DFQATT, CDR2 SNEGSKA (reference sequence). This CDR3 comprises 14 residues. V lost 2 bases and J lost 2; bases outside the gene matches: 3. The CDR3 sequence: CSARQGQGAYEQYF. The CDR3 coding sequence is TGCAGTGCTAGACAAGGACAGGGGGCCTACGAGCAGTACTTC.

This rearrangement joins TRBV5-6 to TRBJ2-1; D might be TRBD1 (6 bases). CDR3 length: 15 residues. Germline V gene data show CDR1 as SGHDT and CDR2 as YYEEEE. V gave up 2 bases and J gave up 2 bases, with 11 bases separating them. The CDR3, as DNA: TGTGCCAGCAGCTTACCGGACAGACCCTACAATGAGCAGTTCTTC. Translated, it gives CASSLPDRPYNEQFF.

The J gene is TRBJ2-3, the V gene TRBV29-1, with D perhaps matching TRBD2 (5 bases). The CDR3 is 14 residues long. Germline lookup yields CDR1 SQVTM and CDR2 ANQGSEA. Deletions cut 2 bases from V and 2 bases from J, with 11 bases between. The CDR3, as DNA: TGCAGCGTTGAAATCCCGGGGTCCACAGATACGCAGTATTTT. As protein: CSVEIPGSTDTQYF.

The chain joins TRBV2 to TRBJ1-1; 8 bases are shared with TRBD1. The ends lost 6 bases at V and 3 bases at J; junction bases unmatched: 6. The CDR3 covers 14 residues. Germline lookup yields CDR1 SNHLY and CDR2 FYNNEI. The CDR3 coding sequence is TGTGCCAGCAGCCGACAGGGGAGGTACACTGAAGCTTTCTTT. Translating gives CASSRQGRYTEAFF. Combining the CDR3 with reference TRBV2 and TRBJ1-1 gives the whole variable domain EPEVTQTPSHQVTQMGQEVILRCVPISNHLYFYWYRQILGQKVEFLVSFYNNEISEKSEIFDDQFSVERPDGSNFTLKIRSTKLEDSAMYFCASSRQGRYTEAFFGQGTRLTVV.

The chain has TRBV7-9 and TRBJ2-3; no clear D gene. Trimming stripped 0 bases from V and 4 bases from J, with 8 bases between. Germline CDR1 is SEHNR and CDR2 is FQNEAQ (reference sequence). The CDR3 is 14 amino acids. CDR3 coding DNA: TGTGCCAGCAGCTTAGCGCTAGGGTCAGATACGCAGTATTTT. Protein product: CASSLALGSDTQYF.

V is TRBV20-1 and J is TRBJ2-5; 8 positions match TRBD2. After removal of 6 bases from V and 5 bases from J, the junction contained 11 bases not matched to a gene. The CDR3 sequence is 14 residues long. CDR1 and CDR2 (germline): DFQATT, SNEGSKA (reference sequence). The CDR3 DNA is TGCAGTGCCCGTCGGGGGGGTTCGGTCGAGACCCAGTACTTC. Translation: CSARRGGSVETQYF.